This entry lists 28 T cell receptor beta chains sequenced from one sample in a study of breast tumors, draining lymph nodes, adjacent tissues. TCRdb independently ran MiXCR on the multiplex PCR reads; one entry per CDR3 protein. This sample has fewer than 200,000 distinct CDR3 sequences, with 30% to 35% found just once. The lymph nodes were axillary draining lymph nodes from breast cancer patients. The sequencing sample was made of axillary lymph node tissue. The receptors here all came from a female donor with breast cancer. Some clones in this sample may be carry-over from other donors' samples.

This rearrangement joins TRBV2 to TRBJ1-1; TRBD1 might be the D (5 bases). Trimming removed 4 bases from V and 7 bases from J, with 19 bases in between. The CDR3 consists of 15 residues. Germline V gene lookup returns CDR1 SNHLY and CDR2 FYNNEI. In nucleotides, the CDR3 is TGTGCCAGCAGTGTTGCCGAAGGGACGCACATTGAAGCTTTCTTT. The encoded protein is CASSVAEGTHIEAFF.

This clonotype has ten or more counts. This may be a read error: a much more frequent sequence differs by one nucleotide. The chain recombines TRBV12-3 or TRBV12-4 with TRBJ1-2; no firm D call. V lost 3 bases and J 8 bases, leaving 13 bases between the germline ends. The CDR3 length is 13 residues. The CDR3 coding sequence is TGTGCCAGCAGTTTCACGGGGAATAGCGGCTACACCTTC. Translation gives CASSFTGNSGYTF.

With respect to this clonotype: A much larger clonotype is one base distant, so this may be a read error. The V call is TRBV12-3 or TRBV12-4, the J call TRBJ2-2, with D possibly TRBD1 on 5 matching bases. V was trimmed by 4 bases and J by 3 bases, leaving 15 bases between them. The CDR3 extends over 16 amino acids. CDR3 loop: CASSSGPGRDTGELFF. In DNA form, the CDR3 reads TGTGCCAGCAGTTCAGGGCCAGGACGGGACACCGGGGAGCTGTTTTTT.

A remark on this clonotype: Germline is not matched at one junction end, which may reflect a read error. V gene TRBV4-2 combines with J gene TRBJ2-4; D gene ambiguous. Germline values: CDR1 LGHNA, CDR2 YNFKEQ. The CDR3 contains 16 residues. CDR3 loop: CAGSQALGLAKNIQYF. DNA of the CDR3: TGTGCCGGCAGCCAAGCCTTAGGTTTGGCCAAAAACATTCAGTACTTC.

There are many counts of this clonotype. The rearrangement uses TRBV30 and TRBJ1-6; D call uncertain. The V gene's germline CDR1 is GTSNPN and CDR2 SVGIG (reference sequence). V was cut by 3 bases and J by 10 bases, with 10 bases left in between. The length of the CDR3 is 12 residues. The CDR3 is CAWRPHRSPLHF. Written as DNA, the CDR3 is TGTGCCTGGAGGCCCCATCGCTCACCCCTCCACTTT.

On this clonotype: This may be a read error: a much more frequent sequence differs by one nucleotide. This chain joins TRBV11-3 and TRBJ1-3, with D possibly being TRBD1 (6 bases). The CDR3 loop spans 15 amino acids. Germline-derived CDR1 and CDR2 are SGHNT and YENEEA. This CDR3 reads CASSGYRDAGNTTYF. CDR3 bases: TGTGCCAGCAGCGGCTACAGGGACGCTGGAAACACCACATATTTT.

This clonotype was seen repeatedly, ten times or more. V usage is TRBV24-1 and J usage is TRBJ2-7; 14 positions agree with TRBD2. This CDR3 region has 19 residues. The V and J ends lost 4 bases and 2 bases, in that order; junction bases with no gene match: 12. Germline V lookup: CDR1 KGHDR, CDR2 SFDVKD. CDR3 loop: CATSDLGLAGVLWTYEQYF. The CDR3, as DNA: TGTGCCACCAGTGACCTGGGACTAGCGGGGGTACTTTGGACCTACGAGCAGTACTTC.

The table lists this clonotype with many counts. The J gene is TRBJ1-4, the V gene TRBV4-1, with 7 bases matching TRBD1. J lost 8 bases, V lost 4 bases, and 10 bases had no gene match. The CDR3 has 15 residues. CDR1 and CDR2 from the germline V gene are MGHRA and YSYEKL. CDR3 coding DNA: TGCGCCAGCAGCCTGCTTAGGGGGCCGCCGGAAAAACTGTTTTTT. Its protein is CASSLLRGPPEKLFF.

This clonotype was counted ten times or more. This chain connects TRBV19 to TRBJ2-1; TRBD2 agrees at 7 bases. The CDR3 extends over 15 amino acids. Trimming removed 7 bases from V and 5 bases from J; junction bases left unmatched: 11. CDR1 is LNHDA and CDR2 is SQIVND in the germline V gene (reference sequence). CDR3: CASMPGLDINNEQFF. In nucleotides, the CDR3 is TGTGCCAGTATGCCCGGACTAGACATCAACAATGAGCAGTTCTTC.

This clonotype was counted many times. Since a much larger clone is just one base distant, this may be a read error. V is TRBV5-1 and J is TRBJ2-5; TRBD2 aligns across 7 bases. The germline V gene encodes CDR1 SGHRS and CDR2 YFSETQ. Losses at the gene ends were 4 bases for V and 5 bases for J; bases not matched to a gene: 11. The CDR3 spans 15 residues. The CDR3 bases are TGCGCCAGCAGCCTACAGCTCGGGGGGAACGAGACCCAGTACTTC. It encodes CASSLQLGGNETQYF.

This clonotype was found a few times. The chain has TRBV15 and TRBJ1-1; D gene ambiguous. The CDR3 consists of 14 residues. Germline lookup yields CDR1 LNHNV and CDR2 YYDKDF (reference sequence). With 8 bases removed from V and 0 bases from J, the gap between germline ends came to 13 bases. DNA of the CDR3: TGTGCCACCGCTTCTGATGCTATGAACACTGAAGCTTTCTTT. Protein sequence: CATASDAMNTEAFF.

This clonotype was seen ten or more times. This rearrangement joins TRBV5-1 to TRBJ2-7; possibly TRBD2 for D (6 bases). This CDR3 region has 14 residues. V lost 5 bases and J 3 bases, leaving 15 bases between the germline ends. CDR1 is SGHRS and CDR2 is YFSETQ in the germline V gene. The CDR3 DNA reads TGCGCCAGCAGTTACGAAACTAGCTTCTACGAGCAGTACTTC. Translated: CASSYETSFYEQYF.

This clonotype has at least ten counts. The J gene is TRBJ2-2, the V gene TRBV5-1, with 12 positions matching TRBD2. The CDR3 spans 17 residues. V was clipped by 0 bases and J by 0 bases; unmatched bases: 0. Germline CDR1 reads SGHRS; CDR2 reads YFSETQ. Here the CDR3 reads CASSLGTSGANTGELFF. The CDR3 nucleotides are TGCGCCAGCAGCTTGGGGACTAGCGGGGCGAACACCGGGGAGCTGTTTTTT.

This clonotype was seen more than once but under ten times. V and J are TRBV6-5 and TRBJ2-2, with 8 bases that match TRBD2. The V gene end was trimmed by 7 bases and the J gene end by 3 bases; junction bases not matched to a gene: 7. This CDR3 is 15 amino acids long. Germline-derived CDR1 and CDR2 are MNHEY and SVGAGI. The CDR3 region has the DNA TGTGCCAGCACTCCCGGGACTAGGGACACCGGGGAGCTGTTTTTT. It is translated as CASTPGTRDTGELFF.

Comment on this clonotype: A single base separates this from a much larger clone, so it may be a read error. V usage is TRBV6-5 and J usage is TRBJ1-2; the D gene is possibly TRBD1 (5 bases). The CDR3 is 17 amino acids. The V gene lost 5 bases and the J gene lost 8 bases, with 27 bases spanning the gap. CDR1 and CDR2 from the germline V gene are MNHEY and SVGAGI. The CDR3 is CASSHAPRSENPGGYTF. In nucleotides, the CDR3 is TGTGCCAGCAGTCACGCCCCCCGAAGCGAAAACCCAGGGGGCTACACCTTC.

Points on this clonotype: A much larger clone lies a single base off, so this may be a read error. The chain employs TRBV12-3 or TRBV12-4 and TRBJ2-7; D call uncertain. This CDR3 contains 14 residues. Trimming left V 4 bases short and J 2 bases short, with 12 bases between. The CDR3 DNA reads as TGTGCCAGCAGTTGCGTTTCCTTACCCTACGAGCAGTACTTC. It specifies CASSCVSLPYEQYF.

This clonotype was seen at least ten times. The CDR3 reads CASSVQGASNSPLHF. The CDR3 DNA is TGCGCCAGCAGCGTTCAGGGGGCTAGTAATTCACCCCTCCACTTT. The chain is built from TRBV5-1 and TRBJ1-6, with 8 bases matching TRBD1. J was trimmed by 6 bases and V by 4 bases; bases with no gene match: 6. The CDR3 is 15 amino acids. Germline-derived CDR1 and CDR2 are SGHRS and YFSETQ.

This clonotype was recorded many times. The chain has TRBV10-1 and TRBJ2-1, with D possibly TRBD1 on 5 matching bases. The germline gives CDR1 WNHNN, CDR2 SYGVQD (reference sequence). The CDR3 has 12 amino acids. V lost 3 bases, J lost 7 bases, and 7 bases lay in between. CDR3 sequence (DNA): TGCGCCAGCAGTGATCAGGGAAATGAGCAGTTCTTC. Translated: CASSDQGNEQFF.

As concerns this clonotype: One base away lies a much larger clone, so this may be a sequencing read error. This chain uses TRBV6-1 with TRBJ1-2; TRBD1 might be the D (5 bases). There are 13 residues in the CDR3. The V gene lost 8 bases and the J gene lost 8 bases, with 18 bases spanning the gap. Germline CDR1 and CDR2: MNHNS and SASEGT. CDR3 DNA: TGTGCCAGCCGAAACGATAACAGGAACGGCTACACCTTC. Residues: CASRNDNRNGYTF.

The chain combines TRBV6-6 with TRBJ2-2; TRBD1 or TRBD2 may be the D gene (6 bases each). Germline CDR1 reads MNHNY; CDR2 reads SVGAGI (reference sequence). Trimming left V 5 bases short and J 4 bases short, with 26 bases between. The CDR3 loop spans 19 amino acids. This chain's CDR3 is CASSETGSVGGVSTGELFF. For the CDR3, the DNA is TGTGCCAGCAGTGAAACAGGGTCCGTGGGGGGAGTTAGCACCGGGGAGCTGTTTTTT.

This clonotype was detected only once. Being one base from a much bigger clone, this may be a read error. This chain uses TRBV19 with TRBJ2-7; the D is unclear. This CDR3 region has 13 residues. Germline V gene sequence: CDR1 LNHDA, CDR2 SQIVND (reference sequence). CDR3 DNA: TGTGCCAGTAGTATAGAGTTCTCCTACGAGCAGCACTTC. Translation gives CASSIEFSYEQHF.

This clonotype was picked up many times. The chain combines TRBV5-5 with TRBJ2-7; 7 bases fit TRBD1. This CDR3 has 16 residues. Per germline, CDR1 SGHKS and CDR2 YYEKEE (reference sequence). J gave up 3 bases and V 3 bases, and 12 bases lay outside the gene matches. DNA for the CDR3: TGTGCCAGCAGCTCTCTCCAATGGACAGGACGCTACGAGCAGTACTTC. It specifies CASSSLQWTGRYEQYF.

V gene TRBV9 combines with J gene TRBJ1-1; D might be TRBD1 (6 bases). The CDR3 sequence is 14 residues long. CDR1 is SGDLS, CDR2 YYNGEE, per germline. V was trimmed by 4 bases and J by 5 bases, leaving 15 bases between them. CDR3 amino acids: CASSPGTLSTEAFF. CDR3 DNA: TGTGCCAGCAGCCCAGGGACACTAAGTACTGAAGCTTTCTTT.

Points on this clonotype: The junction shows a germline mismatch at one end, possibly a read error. The CDR3 DNA reads TGTGCCAGCAGTCACTCCTACACTCAACCGGGACCGACTAACTCTGGAAACACCATATATTTT. Translated, it gives CASSHSYTQPGPTNSGNTIYF. V usage is TRBV6-6 and J usage is TRBJ1-3; a possible D gene is TRBD1 (5 bases). The V gene's germline CDR1 is MNHNY and CDR2 SVGAGI (reference sequence). The CDR3 is made up of 21 amino acids.

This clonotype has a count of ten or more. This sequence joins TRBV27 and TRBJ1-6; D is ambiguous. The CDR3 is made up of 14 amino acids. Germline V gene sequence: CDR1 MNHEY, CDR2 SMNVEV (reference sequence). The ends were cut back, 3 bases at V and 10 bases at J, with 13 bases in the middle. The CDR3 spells CASSLNNLRSPLHF. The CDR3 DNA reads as TGTGCCAGCAGTTTGAACAATCTGAGATCACCCCTCCACTTT.

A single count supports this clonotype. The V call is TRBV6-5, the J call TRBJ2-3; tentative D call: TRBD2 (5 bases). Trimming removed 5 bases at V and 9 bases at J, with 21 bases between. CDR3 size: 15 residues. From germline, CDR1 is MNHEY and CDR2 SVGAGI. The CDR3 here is CASSQLISSRETQYF. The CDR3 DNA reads TGTGCCAGCAGTCAACTTATCTCCTCGAGGGAAACGCAGTATTTT.

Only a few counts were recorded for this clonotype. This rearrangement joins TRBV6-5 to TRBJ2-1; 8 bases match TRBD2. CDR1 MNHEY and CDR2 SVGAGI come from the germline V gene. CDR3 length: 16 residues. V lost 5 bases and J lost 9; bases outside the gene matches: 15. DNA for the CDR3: TGTGCCAGCAGTCACCCCGGACTAGCTCCGGGGGTTGAGCAGTTCTTC. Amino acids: CASSHPGLAPGVEQFF.

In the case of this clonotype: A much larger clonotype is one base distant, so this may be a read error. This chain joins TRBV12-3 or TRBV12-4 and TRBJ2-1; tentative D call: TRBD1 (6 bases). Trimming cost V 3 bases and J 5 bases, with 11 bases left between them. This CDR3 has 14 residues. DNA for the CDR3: TGTGCCAGCAGTTTTGATGGGGGCGACAATGAGCAGTTCTTC. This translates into CASSFDGGDNEQFF.